A single sample gave rise to the 10 T cell receptor beta chains below, sequenced in a study of early T cells in non-severe SARS-CoV-2 infection. TCRdb re-analysed the 5' RACE reads in MiXCR, keeping a single row per CDR3 protein. The repertoire holds 45,000 to 55,000 distinct CDR3 sequences, with roughly 11% as singletons. Material: whole blood. The source is an adult who was a healthcare worker with PCR-confirmed SARS-CoV-2 infection or an uninfected control (not recorded which).

The genes are TRBV7-3 and TRBJ2-1; 8 bases map to TRBD2. The CDR3 length is 15 residues. Germline-derived CDR1 and CDR2 are SGHTA and FQGTGA. Trimming cost V 5 bases and J 5 bases; bases outside gene matches: 8. The DNA of the CDR3 is TGTGCCAGCAGCCGCGGACTAGCAGGCGACAATGAGCAGTTCTTC. Translated: CASSRGLAGDNEQFF.

The chain combines TRBV29-1 with TRBJ1-3; D unclear. Trimming left V 7 bases short and J 9 bases short, with 13 bases between. The CDR3 sequence is 11 residues long. CDR1 is SQVTM, CDR2 ANQGSEA, per germline. The CDR3 loop is CSGTIGSTIYF. CDR3 nucleotide sequence: TGCAGCGGTACTATAGGGAGCACCATATATTTT.

There are many counts of this clonotype. This chain connects TRBV20-1 to TRBJ1-6; unclear D gene. The V gene's germline CDR1 is DFQATT and CDR2 SNEGSKA (reference sequence). V lost 4 bases and J 12 bases, leaving 13 bases between the germline ends. The CDR3 sequence is 12 residues long. This chain's CDR3 is CSATGSGEPLHF. In DNA form, the CDR3 reads TGCAGTGCTACCGGGTCCGGAGAACCCCTCCACTTT.

This clonotype was recorded many times. The genes are TRBV6-6 and TRBJ2-3; D could derive from TRBD1 or TRBD2 (6 bases each). Germline V gene lookup returns CDR1 MNHNY and CDR2 SVGAGI (reference sequence). The germline V and J ends were trimmed by 7 bases and 0 bases, with 14 bases remaining between them. The CDR3 totals 15 residues. CDR3 amino acids: CASTLRGGSTDTQYF. CDR3 nucleotides: TGTGCCAGCACCTTACGAGGGGGGAGCACAGATACGCAGTATTTT.

In this sample, this clonotype turned up many times. The chain recombines TRBV7-3 with TRBJ2-2; D may be TRBD2 (6 bases). This CDR3 has 14 residues. The germline V and J ends were trimmed by 2 bases and 4 bases, with 8 bases remaining between them. Germline assignment: CDR1 SGHTA and CDR2 FQGTGA. Written as DNA, the CDR3 is TGTGCCAGCAGCTTAGGAGGGTGCACCGGGGAGCTGTTTTTT. Amino acid sequence: CASSLGGCTGELFF.

In its sample, this clonotype was seen a few times. The chain joins TRBV11-2 to TRBJ2-2, with TRBD1 matching over 10 bases. In germline, CDR1 is SGHAT, CDR2 FQNNGV. This CDR3 region has 15 residues. Trimming removed 5 bases from V and 7 bases from J; junction bases left unmatched: 7. The DNA for the CDR3 is TGTGCCAGCAGCCCTGGACAGGGGGGCGTCGGGGAGCTGTTTTTT. This encodes CASSPGQGGVGELFF.

This clonotype turned up a few times. The V call is TRBV7-2, the J call TRBJ2-5, with D perhaps assigned TRBD1 or TRBD2 (5 bases each). Germline values: CDR1 SGHTA, CDR2 FQGNSA. The CDR3 length is 13 residues. The V and J ends lost 5 bases and 3 bases respectively, with 10 bases between them. The CDR3: CASSPWGKETQYF. CDR3 coding DNA: TGTGCCAGCAGCCCCTGGGGGAAAGAGACCCAGTACTTC.

This clonotype was counted ten times or more. The J gene is TRBJ1-5, the V gene TRBV2, with D uncertain. The CDR3 has 15 amino acids. V lost 7 bases and J 0 bases, leaving 13 bases between the germline ends. CDR1 is SNHLY and CDR2 is FYNNEI in the germline V gene. CDR3 nucleotide sequence: TGTGCCAGCACTCCGGACCCAGGTAGCAATCAGCCCCAGCATTTT. Translation gives CASTPDPGSNQPQHF.

The gene calls are TRBV12-3 or TRBV12-4 and TRBJ2-7; D remains ambiguous. The length of the CDR3 is 12 residues. The V end lost 5 bases, the J end lost 4 bases, and 9 bases lay between the germline ends. The CDR3 loop is CASSRARYEQYF. The CDR3 DNA sequence: TGTGCCAGCAGTCGAGCGAGGTACGAGCAGTACTTC.

This chain joins TRBV5-1 and TRBJ2-1, with D tentatively TRBD1 or TRBD2 (5 bases each). The V end lost 0 bases, the J end lost 1 base, and 8 bases lay between the germline ends. The CDR3 extends over 15 amino acids. CDR1 SGHRS and CDR2 YFSETQ come from the germline V gene. The CDR3 nucleotides read TGCGCCAGCAGCTTGGGGGGCGGGTCCTACAATGAGCAGTTCTTC. It is translated as CASSLGGGSYNEQFF. The full variable domain, its missing parts supplied by reference TRBV5-1 and TRBJ2-1, is KAGVTQTPRYLIKTRGQQVTLSCSPISGHRSVSWYQQTPGQGLQFLFEYFSETQRNKGNFPGRFSGRQFSNSRSEMNVSTLELGDSALYLCASSLGGGSYNEQFFGPGTRLTVL.